This T cell receptor beta chain was sequenced for a study of shared clonotypes between healthy human individuals. Trimming removed 6 bases at V and 4 bases at J, with 15 bases between. The germline gives CDR1 SQVTM, CDR2 ANQGSEA. The CDR3 has 14 residues. Clones were sequenced by immunoSEQ multiplex PCR, and TCRdb holds only the in-frame ones, with some missing. The sample carries about 2 million clones, 95% recorded once. The chain has TRBV29-1 and TRBJ2-2, with a tentative D call TRBD2 (5 bases). The clonotype was recovered from a man in his late teens or twenties in good health. The source material was naive CD4+ T cells sorted from blood. As for subset: CD45RA+ positively selected. CDR3 residues: CSVLATTTTGELFF. The CDR3 DNA follows: TGCAGCGTCCTAGCTACAACGACCACCGGGGAGCTGTTTTTT.